The clone carrying this TCR beta chain has only a few counts. Antigen: not known. Constant-segment primers and 5'RACE yielded cDNA libraries for TCR alpha and TCR beta, each carrying sample barcodes and UMIs. TCRdb processed the 5' RACE reads anew with MiXCR; each CDR3 protein has one entry. The sample has around 200,000 distinct CDR3 sequences, about a fifth seen once. V gave up 1 base and J gave up 7 bases, with 20 bases separating them. Germline CDR1 SEHNR, CDR2 FQNEAQ (reference sequence). This CDR3 contains 17 residues. This record belongs to a study of T-cell memory formation after mild COVID-19. Study observations and caveats: Memory from before infection featured some responding clones, which suggests cross-reactive memory joined. Clones shrinking between day 15 and 85 showed a balanced CD4/CD8 split, and those that grew later tilted toward CD4+.

The clonotype was recovered from an adult woman who had mild COVID-19 (a few samples of this study predate the infection). Cell type and time point are not known. The sequenced sample consisted of PBMCs or a T cell subset sorted from them (not recorded which). This chain links TRBV7-9 with TRBJ2-1; D uncertain. CDR3 region: CASSLVPYVDQWNEQFF. As DNA, the CDR3 is TGTGCCAGCAGCTTAGTGCCTTATGTAGACCAATGGAATGAGCAGTTCTTC.